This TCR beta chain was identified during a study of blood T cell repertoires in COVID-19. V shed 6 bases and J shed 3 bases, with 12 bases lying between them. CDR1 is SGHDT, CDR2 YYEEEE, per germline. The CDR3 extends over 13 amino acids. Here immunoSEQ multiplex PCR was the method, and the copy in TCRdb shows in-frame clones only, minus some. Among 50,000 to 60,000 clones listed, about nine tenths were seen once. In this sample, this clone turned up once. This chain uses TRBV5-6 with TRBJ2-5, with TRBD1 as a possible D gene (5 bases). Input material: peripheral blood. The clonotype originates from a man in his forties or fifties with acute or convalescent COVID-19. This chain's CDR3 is CASTSRVEETQYF. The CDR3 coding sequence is TGTGCCAGCACTTCCAGGGTAGAAGAGACCCAGTACTTC.